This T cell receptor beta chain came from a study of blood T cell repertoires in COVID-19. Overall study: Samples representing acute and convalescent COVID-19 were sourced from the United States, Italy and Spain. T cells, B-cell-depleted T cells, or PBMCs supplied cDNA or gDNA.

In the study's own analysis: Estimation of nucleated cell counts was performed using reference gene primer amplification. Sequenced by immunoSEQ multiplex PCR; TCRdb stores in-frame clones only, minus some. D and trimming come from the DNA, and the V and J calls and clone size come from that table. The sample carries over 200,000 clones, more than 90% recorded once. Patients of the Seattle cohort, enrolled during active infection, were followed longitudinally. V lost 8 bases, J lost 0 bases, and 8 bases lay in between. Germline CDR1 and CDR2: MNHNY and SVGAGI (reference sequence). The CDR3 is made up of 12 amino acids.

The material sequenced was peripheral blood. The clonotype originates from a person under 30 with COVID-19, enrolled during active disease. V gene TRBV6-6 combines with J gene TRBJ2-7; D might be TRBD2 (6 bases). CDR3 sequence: CASRTNSYEQYF. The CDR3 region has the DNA TGTGCCAGCCGGACTAACTCCTACGAGCAGTACTTC.